This TCR beta chain was profiled in a study of T-cell reconstitution after alpha-beta-depleted transplantation in children. V gave up 2 bases and J gave up 0 bases, with 10 bases separating them. Germline V gene data show CDR1 as SGHVS and CDR2 as FQNEAQ. The CDR3 has 15 residues. For TCRbeta, the library was prepared with unique molecular identifiers. In TCRdb, the PCR reads were re-called with MiXCR into one record per CDR3 protein. The table records around 300,000 distinct CDR3 sequences, less than 9.5% of them present only once. Study-wide points: One year after transplant, T-cell counts and diversity came mostly from newly produced T cells. Reported findings indicate that, about two months after transplant, alpha-beta T cells came from several hundred expanded clones, which were derived from non-depleted graft cells. Where some patients showed high TCRbeta diversity at day 60, it came from recipient T cells and thymic progenitors that had survived.

As to this clonotype: What it binds is unknown.

The TCR sequence derives from a female patient aged 2-9 years who had a stem cell transplant for Fanconi anemia, so the T cells may come from the graft donor. The V call is TRBV7-8, the J call TRBJ1-1, with D perhaps TRBD1 (5 bases). The material sequenced was peripheral blood, taken 360 days after TCRalphabeta/CD19-depleted stem cell transplant. CDR3 nucleotide sequence: TGTGCCAGCAGCTTACGGCCAGGGATGAACACTGAAGCTTTCTTT. It specifies CASSLRPGMNTEAFF.